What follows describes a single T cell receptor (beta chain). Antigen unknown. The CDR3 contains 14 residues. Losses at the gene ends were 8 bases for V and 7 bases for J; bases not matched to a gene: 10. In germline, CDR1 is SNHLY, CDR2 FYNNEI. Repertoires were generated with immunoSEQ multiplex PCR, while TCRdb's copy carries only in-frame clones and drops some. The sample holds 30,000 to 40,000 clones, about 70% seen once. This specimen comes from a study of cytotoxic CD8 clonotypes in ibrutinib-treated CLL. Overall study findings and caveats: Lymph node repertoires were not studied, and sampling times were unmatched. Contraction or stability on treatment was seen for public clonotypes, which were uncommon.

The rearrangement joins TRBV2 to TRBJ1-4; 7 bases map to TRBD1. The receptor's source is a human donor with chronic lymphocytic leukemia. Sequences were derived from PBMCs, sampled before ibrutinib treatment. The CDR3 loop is CASSFGTVGEKLFF. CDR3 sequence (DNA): TGTGCCAGCTCTTTCGGGACAGTTGGTGAAAAACTGTTTTTT.